The 22 T cell receptor beta chains below were found in one sample sequenced in a study of T cells in Graves' hyperthyroidism and ophthalmopathy. TCR beta CDR3 sequences were amplified from RNA transcripts. The TCR CDR3 was amplified in a first-round RT-PCR using the HTBI primer set. From the multiplex PCR reads, TCRdb called clonotypes with MiXCR, one entry per CDR3 protein. The sample carries over 250,000 distinct CDR3 sequences, around 13% recorded once. Source material: blood. The receptors derive from a woman aged 40 to 49 with Graves' ophthalmopathy.

In this sample, this clonotype turned up many times. The chain couples TRBV3-1 to TRBJ2-3; the match to TRBD1 covers 7 bases. The CDR3 sequence is 14 residues long. Germline-derived CDR1 and CDR2 are LGHDT and YNNKEL (reference sequence). The V gene end was trimmed by 5 bases and the J gene end by 0 bases; junction bases not matched to a gene: 2. CDR3 residues: CASSRTGSTDTQYF. Here the CDR3 DNA reads TGTGCCAGCAGCAGGACAGGTAGCACAGATACGCAGTATTTT.

CDR3 DNA: TGTGCCAGCAGTTTATACGTGAAATACGCTGAAGCTTTCTTT. It specifies CASSLYVKYAEAFF. This chain links TRBV28 with TRBJ1-1; D gene ambiguous. Looked up from germline, CDR1 is MDHEN and CDR2 is SYDVKM. Trimming removed 1 base from V and 6 bases from J, with 12 bases in between. The CDR3 extends over 14 amino acids.

The V call is TRBV11-3, the J call TRBJ2-1; 8 bases agree with TRBD2. Losses at the gene ends were 10 bases for V and 9 bases for J; bases not matched to a gene: 5. The CDR3 totals 11 residues. Germline loops: CDR1 SGHNT, CDR2 YENEEA. The CDR3 spells CATGGESEQFF. The CDR3 DNA is TGTGCCACGGGGGGGGAGAGTGAGCAGTTCTTC.

Many counts were recorded for this clonotype. The rearrangement uses TRBV12-3 or TRBV12-4 and TRBJ2-1, with 8 bases that match TRBD2. Losses at the gene ends were 4 bases for V and 9 bases for J; bases not matched to a gene: 5. There are 13 residues in the CDR3. CDR3 region: CASSSGLAVEQFF. DNA of the CDR3: TGTGCCAGCAGTTCAGGACTAGCAGTTGAGCAGTTCTTC.

The chain joins TRBV25-1 to TRBJ1-6; D perhaps matches TRBD1 (5 bases). The CDR3 is 16 residues long. The germline V gene encodes CDR1 MGHDK and CDR2 SYGVNS. V was shortened by 6 bases and J by 7 bases, with 19 bases between the two germline ends. This CDR3 reads CASSPDLDSSNSPLHF. DNA of the CDR3: TGTGCCAGCAGCCCCGACCTAGACAGCTCAAATTCACCCCTCCACTTT.

The chain is built from TRBV6-1 and TRBJ2-3, with 7 bases lining up with TRBD2. The CDR3 extends over 16 amino acids. CDR1 is MNHNS and CDR2 is SASEGT in the germline V gene. V lost 5 bases to trimming and J lost 5 bases; unmatched junction nucleotides: 13. The CDR3 region is CASSPPGGRSRDTQYF. The CDR3 nucleotides are TGTGCCAGCAGTCCTCCCGGGGGGAGGTCGAGAGATACGCAGTATTTT.

This chain uses TRBV3-1 with TRBJ1-1; no clear D. This CDR3 is 16 amino acids long. Germline V gene data show CDR1 as LGHDT and CDR2 as YNNKEL (reference sequence). V lost 2 bases and J lost 4, with 17 bases in between. The CDR3 sequence: CASSQIQWSGATEAFF. The CDR3 DNA reads TGTGCCAGCAGCCAAATCCAGTGGAGCGGTGCCACTGAAGCTTTCTTT. The whole variable domain, remainder taken from reference TRBV3-1 and TRBJ1-1, is DTAVSQTPKYLVTQMGNDKSIKCEQNLGHDTMYWYKQDSKKFLKIMFSYNNKELIINETVPNRFSPKSPDKAHLNLHINSLELGDSAVYFCASSQIQWSGATEAFFGQGTRLTVV.

This clonotype occurred many times. The chain couples TRBV27 to TRBJ1-5, with D perhaps TRBD1 (6 bases). The CDR3 is 15 residues long. V shed 6 bases and J shed 2 bases, with 14 bases lying between them. Germline loops: CDR1 MNHEY, CDR2 SMNVEV (reference sequence). CDR3 sequence reads: CASSLGYRGNQPQHF. For the CDR3, the DNA is TGTGCCAGCAGCTTGGGTTACAGGGGCAATCAGCCCCAGCATTTT.

There are many counts of this clonotype. J is TRBJ2-2 and V is TRBV2, with 9 bases identical to TRBD1. V trimming: 7 bases; J trimming: 5 bases; junction bases outside the gene matches: 5. The CDR3 contains 14 residues. The germline V gene encodes CDR1 SNHLY and CDR2 FYNNEI. The CDR3 sequence: CASTRTGVTGELFF. The DNA of the CDR3 is TGTGCCAGCACCAGGACAGGGGTTACCGGGGAGCTGTTTTTT. Using reference TRBV2 and TRBJ2-2 for the parts outside the CDR3, the full variable domain is EPEVTQTPSHQVTQMGQEVILRCVPISNHLYFYWYRQILGQKVEFLVSFYNNEISEKSEIFDDQFSVERPDGSNFTLKIRSTKLEDSAMYFCASTRTGVTGELFFGEGSRLTVL.

This clonotype occurred many times. The chain combines TRBV2 with TRBJ2-5, with TRBD2 matching over 7 bases. This CDR3 spans 16 amino acids. J was trimmed by 2 bases and V by 5 bases; bases with no gene match: 11. Germline V CDR1 and CDR2: SNHLY, FYNNEI. The CDR3: CASSRGGRRIQETQYF. The CDR3 nucleotides read TGTGCCAGCAGTCGCGGCGGGAGAAGAATACAAGAGACCCAGTACTTC.

In its sample, this clonotype was seen many times. The chain uses TRBV28 and TRBJ2-1; 13 bases agree with TRBD2. V was clipped by 6 bases and J by 2 bases; unmatched bases: 4. The V gene's germline CDR1 is MDHEN and CDR2 SYDVKM. This CDR3 has 16 amino acids. CDR3 amino acids: CASRDTSGGAYNEQFF. The CDR3, as DNA: TGTGCCAGCAGAGATACTAGCGGGGGGGCCTACAATGAGCAGTTCTTC.

This clonotype was observed many times. The rearrangement links TRBV20-1 to TRBJ2-1, with D tentatively TRBD2 (6 bases). Germline V gene lookup returns CDR1 DFQATT and CDR2 SNEGSKA (reference sequence). There are 15 residues in the CDR3. V was pared by 3 bases and J by 6 bases, with 18 bases between. CDR3 protein: CSARFPLGRFNEQFF. The DNA of the CDR3 is TGCAGTGCTAGGTTCCCCCTCGGGAGATTCAATGAGCAGTTCTTC.

This clonotype was detected ten times or more. The chain links TRBV11-3 to TRBJ2-5; maybe TRBD2 (7 bases). V was pared by 3 bases and J by 4 bases, with 12 bases between. This CDR3 comprises 14 residues. Germline V CDR1 and CDR2: SGHNT, YENEEA. Here the CDR3 reads CASSLRGRGETQYF. The DNA for the CDR3 is TGTGCCAGCAGCTTGAGGGGGAGGGGAGAGACCCAGTACTTC.

This clonotype was detected only a few times. A much larger clone differs by one base, so this may be a read error. V gene TRBV20-1 combines with J gene TRBJ1-6, with D unresolved. The length of the CDR3 is 14 residues. Germline CDR1 is DFQATT and CDR2 is SNEGSKA (reference sequence). V was trimmed by 0 bases and J by 6 bases, leaving 9 bases between them. This CDR3 is CSAREWLLNSPLHF. CDR3 nucleotides: TGCAGTGCTAGAGAGTGGTTACTTAATTCACCCCTCCACTTT.

The J gene is TRBJ1-1, the V gene TRBV29-1; 8 nucleotides match TRBD1. Trimming removed 5 bases from V and 6 bases from J; junction bases left unmatched: 8. The CDR3 has 13 residues. Looked up from germline, CDR1 is SQVTM and CDR2 is ANQGSEA. CDR3 in amino acids: CSVWDRQIAEAFF. The CDR3 coding sequence is TGCAGCGTTTGGGACAGGCAAATCGCTGAAGCTTTCTTT.

This chain connects TRBV5-1 to TRBJ1-3, with a possible D match to TRBD1 (5 bases). Germline V gene sequence: CDR1 SGHRS, CDR2 YFSETQ. The germline V and J ends were trimmed by 5 bases and 0 bases, with 12 bases remaining between them. This CDR3 is 15 amino acids long. CDR3 in DNA: TGCGCCAGCAGTCCGATTCAGGGCTCTGGAAACACCATATATTTT. Translating it yields CASSPIQGSGNTIYF.

This clonotype was counted at least ten times. The CDR3 region is CASSAGHTDTQYF. The CDR3 DNA is TGTGCCAGCAGCGCGGGACACACAGATACGCAGTATTTT. V gene TRBV2 combines with J gene TRBJ2-3; either TRBD1 or TRBD2 may fit D (6 bases each). Trimming removed 6 bases at V and 2 bases at J, with 9 bases between. The germline gives CDR1 SNHLY, CDR2 FYNNEI. The CDR3 length is 13 residues.

The chain combines TRBV7-2 with TRBJ1-6; D not certain. V was pared by 1 base and J by 7 bases, with 14 bases between. Germline CDR1 reads SGHTA; CDR2 reads FQGNSA. This CDR3 comprises 16 residues. The CDR3 loop reads CASSLVGGQSNSPLHF. CDR3 bases: TGTGCCAGCAGCTTAGTTGGTGGGCAGAGCAATTCACCCCTCCACTTT.

This clonotype has at least ten counts. This chain links TRBV13 with TRBJ1-2; 7 nucleotides align to TRBD1. The trim removed 6 bases at V and 4 bases at J, leaving 8 bases unmatched. Germline CDR1 PRHDT, CDR2 FYEKMQ (reference sequence). The CDR3 is 14 amino acids. CDR3 sequence: CASSYDRAVYGYTF. In DNA form, the CDR3 reads TGTGCCAGCAGTTATGACAGGGCGGTCTATGGCTACACCTTC.

In this sample, this clonotype turned up many times. The chain employs TRBV14 and TRBJ2-1; 7 bases agree with TRBD1. The germline V gene encodes CDR1 SGHDN and CDR2 FVKESK. V lost 6 bases, J lost 8 bases, and 13 bases stayed unmatched. This CDR3 comprises 15 residues. CDR3 protein: CASRLTGDRWDEQFF. The DNA of the CDR3 is TGTGCCAGCAGACTAACAGGGGACAGATGGGATGAGCAGTTCTTC.

This chain's CDR3 is CASSSGRWGETQYF. In nucleotides, the CDR3 is TGTGCCAGCAGTTCTGGACGGTGGGGCGAGACCCAGTACTTC. The chain joins TRBV6-9 to TRBJ2-5, with a tentative D call TRBD1 (5 bases). CDR1 is MNHGY and CDR2 is SVAAGI in the germline V gene. V lost 4 bases and J 5 bases, leaving 14 bases between the germline ends. This CDR3 contains 14 residues.

This clonotype was picked up many times. CDR3 sequence (DNA): TGTGCCAGCACAGGGATGGGTAATCAGCCCCAGCATTTT. Translating gives CASTGMGNQPQHF. The chain couples TRBV2 to TRBJ1-5, with a tentative D call TRBD1 (5 bases). In germline, CDR1 is SNHLY, CDR2 FYNNEI. V shed 7 bases and J shed 4 bases, with 11 bases lying between them. The CDR3 is made up of 13 amino acids.